Only a few counts were recorded for the clone carrying this T cell receptor beta chain. The antigen is not known. Deletions cut 6 bases from V and 0 bases from J, with 11 bases between. Germline lookup yields CDR1 DFQATT and CDR2 SNEGSKA (reference sequence). The CDR3 has 14 amino acids. Via MiXCR, TCRdb re-called the 5' RACE reads, giving one row per CDR3 protein. In the table there are around 120,000 distinct CDR3 sequences, 9.5% to 15% of which are singletons. This entry is derived from a study of spatial heterogeneity in lung cancer. On the study more broadly: Available follow-up PBMC samples were sequenced, at a median of about two years post-resection.

The time point is: blood at routine non-recurrence follow-up after resection. Sequencing was performed on whole RNA extracted from tumor and nontumor lung tissue, or from frozen PBMC, and the material was left unsorted. Regarding the study as a whole: Blood showed ubiquitous tumor TCRs more often at resection than at routine follow-up.

Sequenced material: PBMCs, taken at follow-up. V usage is TRBV20-1 and J usage is TRBJ2-2, with D perhaps matching TRBD2 (6 bases). The sequence was collected from a male donor with early-stage non-small cell lung cancer. CDR3 sequence: CSARGGSNTGELFF. The CDR3 nucleotides read TGCAGTGCCCGGGGAGGATCGAACACCGGGGAGCTGTTTTTT.